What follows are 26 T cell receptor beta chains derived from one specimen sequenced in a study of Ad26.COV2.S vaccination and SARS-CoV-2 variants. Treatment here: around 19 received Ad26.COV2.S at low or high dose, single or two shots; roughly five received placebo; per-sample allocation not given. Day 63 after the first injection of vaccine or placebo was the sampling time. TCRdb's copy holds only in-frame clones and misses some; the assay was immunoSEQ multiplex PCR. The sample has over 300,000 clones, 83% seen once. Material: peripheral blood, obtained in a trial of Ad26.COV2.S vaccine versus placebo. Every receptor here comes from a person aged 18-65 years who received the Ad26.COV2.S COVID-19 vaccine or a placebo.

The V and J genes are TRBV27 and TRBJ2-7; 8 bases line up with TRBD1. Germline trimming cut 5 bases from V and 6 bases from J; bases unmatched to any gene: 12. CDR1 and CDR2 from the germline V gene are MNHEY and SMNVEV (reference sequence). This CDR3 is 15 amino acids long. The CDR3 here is CASSPRQGPGGEQYF. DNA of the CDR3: TGTGCCAGCAGTCCAAGACAGGGGCCCGGAGGCGAGCAGTACTTC.

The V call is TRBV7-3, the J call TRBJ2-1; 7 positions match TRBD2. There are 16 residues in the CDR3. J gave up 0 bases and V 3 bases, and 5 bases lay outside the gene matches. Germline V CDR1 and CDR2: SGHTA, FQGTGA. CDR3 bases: TGTGCCAGCAGCTTGCTAGCGGTGAGCTCCTACAATGAGCAGTTCTTC. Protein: CASSLLAVSSYNEQFF.

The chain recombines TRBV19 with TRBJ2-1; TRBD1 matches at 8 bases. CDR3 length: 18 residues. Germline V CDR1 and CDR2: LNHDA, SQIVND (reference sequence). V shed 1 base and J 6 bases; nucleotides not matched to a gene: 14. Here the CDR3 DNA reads TGTGCCAGTAGTATAGTTCCCTTCTGGACAGGGATTTCCAATGAGCAGTTCTTC. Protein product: CASSIVPFWTGISNEQFF.

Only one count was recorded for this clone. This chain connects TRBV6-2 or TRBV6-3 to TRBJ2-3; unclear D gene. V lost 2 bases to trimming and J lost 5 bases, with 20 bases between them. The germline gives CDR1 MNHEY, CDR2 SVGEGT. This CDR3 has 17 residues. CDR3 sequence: CASSYVGIGLGRDTQYF. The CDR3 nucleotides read TGTGCCAGCAGTTACGTAGGGATTGGGCTAGGAAGAGATACGCAGTATTTT.

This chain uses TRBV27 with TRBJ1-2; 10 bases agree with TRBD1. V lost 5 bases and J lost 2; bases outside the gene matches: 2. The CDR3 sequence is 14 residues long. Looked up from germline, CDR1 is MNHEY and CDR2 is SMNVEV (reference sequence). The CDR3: CASSGQGVNYGYTF. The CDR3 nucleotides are TGTGCCAGCAGTGGACAGGGGGTAAACTATGGCTACACCTTC.

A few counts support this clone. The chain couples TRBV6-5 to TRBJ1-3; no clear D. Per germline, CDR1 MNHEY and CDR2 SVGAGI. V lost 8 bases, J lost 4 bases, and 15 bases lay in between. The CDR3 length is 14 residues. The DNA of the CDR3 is TGTGCCAGCCGGCAATACCTCGCAGGAAACACCATATATTTT. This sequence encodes CASRQYLAGNTIYF.

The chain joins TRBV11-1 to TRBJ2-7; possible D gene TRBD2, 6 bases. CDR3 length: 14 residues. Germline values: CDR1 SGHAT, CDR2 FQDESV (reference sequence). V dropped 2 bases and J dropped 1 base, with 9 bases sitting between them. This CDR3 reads CASSLLEGSYEQYF. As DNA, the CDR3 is TGTGCCAGCAGCTTACTGGAGGGGTCCTACGAGCAGTACTTC.

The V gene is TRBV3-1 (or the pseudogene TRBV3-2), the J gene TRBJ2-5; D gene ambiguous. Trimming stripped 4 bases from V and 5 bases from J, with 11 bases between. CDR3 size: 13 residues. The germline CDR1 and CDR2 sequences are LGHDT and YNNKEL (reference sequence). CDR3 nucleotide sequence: TGTGCCAGCAGCCGTAGATTAGCCGAGACCCAGTACTTC. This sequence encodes CASSRRLAETQYF.

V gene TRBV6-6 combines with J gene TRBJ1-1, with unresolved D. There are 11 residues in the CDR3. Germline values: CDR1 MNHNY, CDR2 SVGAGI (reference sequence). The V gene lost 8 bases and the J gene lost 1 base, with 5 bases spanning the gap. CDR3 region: CASFPNTEAFF. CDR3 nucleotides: TGTGCCAGCTTCCCGAACACTGAAGCTTTCTTT.

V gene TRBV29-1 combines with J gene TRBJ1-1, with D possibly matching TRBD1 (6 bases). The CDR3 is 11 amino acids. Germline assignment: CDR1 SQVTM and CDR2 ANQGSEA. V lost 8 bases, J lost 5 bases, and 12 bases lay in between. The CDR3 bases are TGCAGCACCGACGACAGGACTGAAGCTTTCTTT. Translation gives CSTDDRTEAFF.

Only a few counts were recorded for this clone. This CDR3 reads CASSEEVNYGYTF. CDR3 nucleotide sequence: TGTGCCAGCAGTGAAGAGGTCAACTATGGCTACACCTTC. The chain combines TRBV2 with TRBJ1-2; D gene uncertain. This CDR3 is built from 13 residues. Germline CDR1 and CDR2: SNHLY and FYNNEI. Trimming shortened V by 1 base and J by 2 bases, and 5 bases separated the two germline ends.

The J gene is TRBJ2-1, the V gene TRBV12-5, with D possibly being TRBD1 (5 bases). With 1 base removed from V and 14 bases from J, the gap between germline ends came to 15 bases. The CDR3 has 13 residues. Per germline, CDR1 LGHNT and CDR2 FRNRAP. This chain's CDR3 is CASGLGREQQKFF. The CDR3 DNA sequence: TGTGCTAGTGGTTTGGGCAGGGAACAACAAAAGTTCTTC. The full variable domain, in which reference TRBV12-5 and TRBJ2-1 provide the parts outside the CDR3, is DARVTQTPRHKVTEMGQEVTMRCQPILGHNTVFWYRQTMMQGLELLAYFRNRAPLDDSGMPKDRFSAEMPDATLATLKIQPSEPRDSAVYFCASGLGREQQKFFGPGTRLTVL.

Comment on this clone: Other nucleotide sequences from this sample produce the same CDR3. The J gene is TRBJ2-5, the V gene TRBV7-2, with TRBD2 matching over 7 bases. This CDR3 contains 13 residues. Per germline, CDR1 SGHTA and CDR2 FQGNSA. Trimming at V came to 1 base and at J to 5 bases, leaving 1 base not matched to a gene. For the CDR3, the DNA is TGTGCCAGCAGCTTAGTCGGGGGGGAGACCCAGTACTTC. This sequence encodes CASSLVGGETQYF. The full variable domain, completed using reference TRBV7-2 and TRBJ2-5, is GAGVSQSPSNKVTEKGKDVELRCDPISGHTALYWYRQSLGQGLEFLIYFQGNSAPDKSGLPSDRFSAERTGGSVSTLTIQRTQQEDSAVYLCASSLVGGETQYFGPGTRLLVL.

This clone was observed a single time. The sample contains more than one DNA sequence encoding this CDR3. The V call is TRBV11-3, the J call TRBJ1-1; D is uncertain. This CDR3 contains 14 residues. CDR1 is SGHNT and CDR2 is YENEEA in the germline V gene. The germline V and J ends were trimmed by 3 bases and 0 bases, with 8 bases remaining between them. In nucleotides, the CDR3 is TGTGCCAGCAGCTTGCGGTCCATGAACACTGAAGCTTTCTTT. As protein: CASSLRSMNTEAFF. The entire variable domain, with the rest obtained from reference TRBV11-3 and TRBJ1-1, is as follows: EAGVVQSPRYKIIEKKQPVAFWCNPISGHNTLYWYLQNLGQGPELLIRYENEEAVDDSQLPKDRFSAERLKGVDSTLKIQPAELGDSAVYLCASSLRSMNTEAFFGQGTRLTVV.

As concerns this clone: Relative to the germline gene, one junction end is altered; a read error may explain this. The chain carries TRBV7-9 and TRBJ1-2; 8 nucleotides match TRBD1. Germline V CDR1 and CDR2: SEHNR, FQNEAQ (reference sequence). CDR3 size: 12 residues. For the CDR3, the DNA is TGTGCCAGCAGCGCGCCCTCCGGGACAGGACCTTTC. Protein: CASSAPSGTGPF.

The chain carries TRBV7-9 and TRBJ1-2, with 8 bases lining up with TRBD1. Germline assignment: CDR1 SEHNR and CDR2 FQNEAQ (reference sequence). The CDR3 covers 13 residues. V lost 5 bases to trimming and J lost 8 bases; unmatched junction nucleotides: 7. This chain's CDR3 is CASSMQGALGYTF. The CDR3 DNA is TGTGCCAGCAGCATGCAGGGGGCCCTGGGCTACACCTTC.

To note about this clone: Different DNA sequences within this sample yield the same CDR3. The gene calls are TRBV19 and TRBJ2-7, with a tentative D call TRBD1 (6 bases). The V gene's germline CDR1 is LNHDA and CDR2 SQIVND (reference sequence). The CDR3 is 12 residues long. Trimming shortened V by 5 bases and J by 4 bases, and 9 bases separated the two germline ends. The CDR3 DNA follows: TGTGCCAGTAGTCCAACAGGGTACGAGCAGTACTTC. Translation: CASSPTGYEQYF.

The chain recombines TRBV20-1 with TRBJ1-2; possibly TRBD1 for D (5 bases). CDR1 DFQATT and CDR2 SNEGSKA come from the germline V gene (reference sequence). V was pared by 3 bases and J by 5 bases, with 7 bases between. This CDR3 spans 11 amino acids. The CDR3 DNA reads TGCAGTGCTAGGACAGCATATGGCTACACCTTC. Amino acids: CSARTAYGYTF.

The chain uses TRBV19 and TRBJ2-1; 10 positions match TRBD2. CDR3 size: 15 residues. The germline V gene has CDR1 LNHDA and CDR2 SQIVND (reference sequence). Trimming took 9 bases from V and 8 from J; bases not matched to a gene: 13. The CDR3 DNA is TGTGCCAGCGGAATAGCGGGAGGACGGAGGGATGAGCAGTTCTTC. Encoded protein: CASGIAGGRRDEQFF.

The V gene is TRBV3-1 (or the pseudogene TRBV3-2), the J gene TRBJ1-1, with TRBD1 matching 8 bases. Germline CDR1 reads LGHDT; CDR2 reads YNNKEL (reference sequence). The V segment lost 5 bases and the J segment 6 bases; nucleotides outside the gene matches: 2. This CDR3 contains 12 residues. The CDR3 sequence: CASSIQGAEAFF. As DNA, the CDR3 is TGTGCCAGCAGCATACAGGGGGCTGAAGCTTTCTTT.

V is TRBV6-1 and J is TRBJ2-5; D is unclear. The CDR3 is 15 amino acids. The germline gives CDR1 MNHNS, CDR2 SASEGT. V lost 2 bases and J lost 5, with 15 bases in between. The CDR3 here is CASSEKVWPRETQYF. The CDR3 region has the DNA TGTGCCAGCAGTGAAAAAGTCTGGCCAAGGGAGACCCAGTACTTC.

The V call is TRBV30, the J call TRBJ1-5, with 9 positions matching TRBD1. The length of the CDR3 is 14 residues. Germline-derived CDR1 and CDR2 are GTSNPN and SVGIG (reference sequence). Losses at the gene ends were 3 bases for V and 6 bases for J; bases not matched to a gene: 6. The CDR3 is CAWRDRGMLQPQHF. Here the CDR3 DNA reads TGTGCCTGGAGGGACAGGGGTATGCTTCAGCCCCAGCATTTT.

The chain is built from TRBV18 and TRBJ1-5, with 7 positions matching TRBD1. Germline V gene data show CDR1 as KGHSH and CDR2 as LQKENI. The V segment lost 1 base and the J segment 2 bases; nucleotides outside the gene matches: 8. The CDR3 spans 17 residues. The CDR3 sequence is CASSPREGAIGNQPQHF. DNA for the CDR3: TGTGCCAGCTCACCACGCGAGGGGGCAATAGGCAATCAGCCCCAGCATTTT.

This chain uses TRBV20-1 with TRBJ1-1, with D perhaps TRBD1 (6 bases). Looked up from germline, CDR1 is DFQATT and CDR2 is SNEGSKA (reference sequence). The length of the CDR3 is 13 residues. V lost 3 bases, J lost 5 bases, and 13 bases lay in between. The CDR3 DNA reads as TGCAGTGCTAGTGGGGGCGCAGGAACTGAAGCTTTCTTT. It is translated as CSASGGAGTEAFF.

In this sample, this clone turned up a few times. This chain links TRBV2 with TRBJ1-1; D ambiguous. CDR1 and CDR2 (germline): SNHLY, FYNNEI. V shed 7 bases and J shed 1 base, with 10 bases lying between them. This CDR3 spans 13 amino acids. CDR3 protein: CASKVIENTEAFF. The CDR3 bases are TGTGCCAGCAAGGTCATAGAGAACACTGAAGCTTTCTTT. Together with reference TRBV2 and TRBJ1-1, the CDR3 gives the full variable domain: EPEVTQTPSHQVTQMGQEVILRCVPISNHLYFYWYRQILGQKVEFLVSFYNNEISEKSEIFDDQFSVERPDGSNFTLKIRSTKLEDSAMYFCASKVIENTEAFFGQGTRLTVV.

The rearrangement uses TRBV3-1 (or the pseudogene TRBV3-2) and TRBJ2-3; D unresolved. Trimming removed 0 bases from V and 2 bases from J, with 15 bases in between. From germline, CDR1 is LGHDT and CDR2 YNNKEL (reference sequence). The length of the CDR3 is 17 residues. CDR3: CASSQESTVVYTDTQYF. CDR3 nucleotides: TGTGCCAGCAGCCAAGAATCTACGGTGGTTTACACAGATACGCAGTATTTT.